The 11 T cell receptor beta chains below come from one sample, sequenced in a study of blood T cells in healthy people across ages. Together with a sample-barcoded 5' primer, a J-beta primer mix was included in a second PCR lasting about 6 to 11 cycles. TCRdb re-analysed the 5' RACE reads in MiXCR, keeping a single row per CDR3 protein. The sample carries around 690,000 distinct CDR3 sequences, roughly 53% recorded once. The sequenced material came from blood. The source is a man aged 55 to 69 in good health.

This clonotype appeared a single time. The rearrangement uses TRBV5-1 and TRBJ2-1; 8 nucleotides align to TRBD2. This CDR3 has 16 residues. The V and J ends lost 2 bases and 2 bases, in that order; junction bases with no gene match: 6. Germline CDR1 and CDR2: SGHRS and YFSETQ. The CDR3 here is CASSLSSGLAYNEQFF. The CDR3 bases are TGCGCCAGCAGCTTATCCTCGGGACTAGCCTACAATGAGCAGTTCTTC.

The chain couples TRBV5-1 to TRBJ2-3; the match to TRBD2 covers 14 bases. The V segment lost 3 bases and the J segment 7 bases; nucleotides outside the gene matches: 7. This CDR3 has 16 residues. Germline V gives CDR1 SGHRS, CDR2 YFSETQ. The DNA for the CDR3 is TGCGCCAGCAGCTCTTTGACTAGCGGGGGGGCAAATACGCAGTATTTT. Encoded protein: CASSSLTSGGANTQYF.

This clonotype has a handful of counts. The V call is TRBV7-9, the J call TRBJ2-7; D unclear. Matching the DNA end better, TRBJ2-5 makes the J call doubtful. The CDR3 loop spans 13 amino acids. CDR1 and CDR2 (germline): SEHNR, FQNEAQ (reference sequence). CDR3: CASSPDGDRTQYF. In DNA form, the CDR3 reads TGTGCCAGCAGCCCGGACGGCGATCGGACCCAGTACTTC.

This clonotype was seen more than once but under ten times. The CDR3 DNA follows: TGCGCCAGCAGCTTGACCGTGGCTAATGAAAAACTGTTTTTT. Amino acid sequence: CASSLTVANEKLFF. This chain links TRBV5-1 with TRBJ1-4; D not resolved. Per the germline V gene, CDR1 is SGHRS and CDR2 is YFSETQ. V was trimmed by 1 base and J by 3 bases, leaving 7 bases between them. The CDR3 sequence is 14 residues long.

This clonotype occurred a few times. The J gene is TRBJ2-1, the V gene TRBV4-1; D possibly corresponds to TRBD2 (6 bases). The CDR3 has 14 residues. With 1 base removed from V and 9 bases from J, the gap between germline ends came to 13 bases. Per the germline V gene, CDR1 is MGHRA and CDR2 is YSYEKL. Written as DNA, the CDR3 is TGCGCCAGCAGCCAAGCTCGGGGAGGTAGTGAGCAGTTCTTC. Residues: CASSQARGGSEQFF.

The chain recombines TRBV10-3 with TRBJ1-2; TRBD1 is a possible D gene (5 bases). V shed 6 bases and J shed 9 bases, with 14 bases lying between them. Germline assignment: CDR1 ENHRY and CDR2 SYGVKD. This CDR3 contains 12 residues. The CDR3 loop reads CAIRGESRSYTF. Here the CDR3 DNA reads TGTGCCATCAGGGGGGAATCACGGAGCTACACCTTC.

This clonotype came up once. The V gene is TRBV5-1, the J gene TRBJ2-4; D tentatively fits TRBD1 or TRBD2 (5 bases each). Gene TRBJ2-7 matches the end of the DNA better, so the J call may be wrong. The CDR3 spans 14 residues. The V gene's germline CDR1 is SGHRS and CDR2 YFSETQ. The CDR3 coding sequence is TGCGCCAGCAGCTTGTTCGGGGCCCCCTACGAGCAGTACTTC. Encoded protein: CASSLFGAPYEQYF.

The gene calls are TRBV10-1 and TRBJ2-7, with 7 nucleotides matching TRBD2. Germline trimming cut 0 bases from V and 4 bases from J; bases unmatched to any gene: 3. The germline V gene encodes CDR1 WNHNN and CDR2 SYGVQD (reference sequence). The CDR3 is made up of 14 amino acids. CDR3 region: CASSESRGGYEQYF. The CDR3 nucleotides are TGCGCCAGCAGTGAGTCTCGGGGAGGGTACGAGCAGTACTTC.

This clonotype was recorded only once. The CDR3 bases are TGTGCCAGCAGTTTAGCGGCAGGGAACCAAGAGACCCAGTACTTC. Protein sequence: CASSLAAGNQETQYF. The V and J genes are TRBV28 and TRBJ2-5, with D possibly being TRBD1 (5 bases). Between the trimmed V and J ends, which lost 2 bases and 0 bases, there was a span of 10 bases. The CDR3 is 15 residues long. Germline CDR1 is MDHEN and CDR2 is SYDVKM.

The J gene is TRBJ2-3, the V gene TRBV5-1; 7 nucleotides match TRBD1. V dropped 4 bases and J dropped 3; count of bases not matched to a gene: 11. Germline V gives CDR1 SGHRS, CDR2 YFSETQ. The CDR3 length is 16 residues. The CDR3 protein is CASSAKQGSGTDTQYF. The DNA of the CDR3 is TGCGCCAGCAGCGCCAAACAGGGGTCCGGGACAGATACGCAGTATTTT.

J is TRBJ2-7 and V is TRBV2, with D maybe TRBD2 (7 bases). The CDR3 has 14 residues. Trimming took off 8 bases at V and 1 base at J, with 15 bases between the two ends. Germline V gene lookup returns CDR1 SNHLY and CDR2 FYNNEI. CDR3 DNA sequence: TGTGCCAGCGAGGGGGGGGGAAGTTCCTACGAGCAGTACTTC. Encoded protein: CASEGGGSSYEQYF.